Listed here are 18 T cell receptor beta chains from one sample, sequenced in a study of T cells in Graves' hyperthyroidism and ophthalmopathy. RNA transcripts yielded amplified TCR beta CDR3 regions. The HTBI set primed first-round TCR CDR3 RT-PCR. TCRdb passed the multiplex PCR reads through MiXCR, listing each CDR3 protein once. The sample includes roughly 750,000 distinct CDR3 sequences, about 16% seen only once; the top ten take approximately 8.4%. Sequenced input: blood. These receptors were collected from a man between 18 and 35 years old with Graves' hyperthyroidism.

This clonotype was counted at least ten times. The V and J genes are TRBV12-3 or TRBV12-4 and TRBJ2-1; TRBD1 or TRBD2 may be the D gene (5 bases each). This CDR3 comprises 15 residues. Trimming took off 6 bases at V and 6 bases at J, with 18 bases between the two ends. The DNA of the CDR3 is TGTGCCAGCAGCAGAGGGGCCCTCCACGCCAATGAGCAGTTCTTC. As protein: CASSRGALHANEQFF.

The rearrangement uses TRBV5-1 and TRBJ2-4, with D maybe TRBD2 (6 bases). The V end lost 5 bases, the J end lost 8 bases, and 17 bases lay between the germline ends. CDR1 SGHRS and CDR2 YFSETQ come from the germline V gene. The CDR3 spans 14 residues. The chain's CDR3 is CASRSEWGGDIQYF. The DNA for the CDR3 is TGCGCCAGCAGATCTGAGTGGGGCGGGGACATTCAGTACTTC.

This clonotype was counted between two and nine times. In DNA, the CDR3 is TGTGCCAGCAGCGACCGATTGCCGGGACAGGGCAGATCTGGGGCCAACGTCCTGACTTTC. Protein product: CASSDRLPGQGRSGANVLTF. The chain links TRBV9 to TRBJ2-6; 9 bases map to TRBD1. Looked up from germline, CDR1 is SGDLS and CDR2 is YYNGEE. The CDR3 extends over 20 amino acids. Losses at the gene ends were 3 bases for V and 1 base for J; bases not matched to a gene: 14.

The gene calls are TRBV4-1 and TRBJ1-2, with D possibly TRBD1 on 6 matching bases. The CDR3 has 15 amino acids. Germline V lookup: CDR1 MGHRA, CDR2 YSYEKL. V was clipped by 1 base and J by 3 bases, with 12 bases between them. The CDR3 DNA reads as TGCGCCAGCAGCCAAGTTGGGGGGCGCCACTATGGCTACACCTTC. As protein: CASSQVGGRHYGYTF.

This clonotype was seen more than once but under ten times. The chain recombines TRBV27 with TRBJ2-7, with D perhaps matching TRBD2 (7 bases). V lost 6 bases and J 6 bases, leaving 18 bases between the germline ends. CDR1 is MNHEY and CDR2 is SMNVEV in the germline V gene (reference sequence). CDR3 size: 14 residues. DNA of the CDR3: TGTGCCAGCAGCCAGCTGCGGGGAGGGGGCGAGCAGTACTTC. The encoded protein is CASSQLRGGGEQYF.

This clonotype was found many times. The rearrangement uses TRBV7-8 and TRBJ2-7, with 7 bases identical to TRBD2. The length of the CDR3 is 16 residues. Germline CDR1 SGHVS, CDR2 FQNEAQ. V lost 1 base, J lost 2 bases, and 8 bases stayed unmatched. This CDR3 is CASSLVAGTKPYEQYF. In DNA, the CDR3 is TGTGCCAGCAGCTTAGTAGCCGGGACTAAGCCCTACGAGCAGTACTTC.

In this sample, this clonotype turned up many times. This sequence joins TRBV30 and TRBJ1-2; 9 bases are a match to TRBD1. The CDR3 spans 15 residues. CDR1 GTSNPN and CDR2 SVGIG come from the germline V gene (reference sequence). Trimming took 0 bases from V and 3 from J; bases not matched to a gene: 5. CDR3 bases: TGTGCCTGGAGTGTACTACAGGGGGCGGACTATGGCTACACCTTC. Its translation: CAWSVLQGADYGYTF.

As DNA, the CDR3 is TGCAGTGCTAGGATTTGGGGAAGGGAAAGCAATCAGCCCCAGCATTTT. Encoded protein: CSARIWGRESNQPQHF. V is TRBV20-1 and J is TRBJ1-5; D uncertain. V was cut by 3 bases and J by 1 base, with 16 bases left in between. Per the germline V gene, CDR1 is DFQATT and CDR2 is SNEGSKA (reference sequence). CDR3 length: 16 residues.

V is TRBV4-1 and J is TRBJ1-5; 8 bases line up with TRBD1. The CDR3 covers 16 residues. The V segment lost 0 bases and the J segment 2 bases; nucleotides outside the gene matches: 3. Per germline, CDR1 MGHRA and CDR2 YSYEKL. The CDR3 nucleotides read TGCGCCAGCAGCCAAGATGGACAGGGCGGCAATCAGCCCCAGCATTTT. It codes for CASSQDGQGGNQPQHF.

The sample holds many counts of this clonotype. The chain recombines TRBV7-2 with TRBJ2-7, with a tentative D call TRBD2 (6 bases). Per germline, CDR1 SGHTA and CDR2 FQGNSA. This CDR3 has 14 residues. Trimming took off 3 bases at V and 5 bases at J, with 14 bases between the two ends. The CDR3 sequence is CASSFMIGSNEQYF. Here the CDR3 DNA reads TGTGCCAGCAGCTTCATGATCGGGAGCAACGAGCAGTACTTC.

This clonotype was detected a few times. This chain connects TRBV29-1 to TRBJ2-3; D is perhaps TRBD1 (6 bases). From germline, CDR1 is SQVTM and CDR2 ANQGSEA. The V gene lost 8 bases and the J gene lost 3 bases, with 15 bases spanning the gap. This CDR3 contains 13 residues. The CDR3 DNA follows: TGCAGCACGAGGCAGGGGTCAACAGATACGCAGTATTTT. It translates to CSTRQGSTDTQYF.

This clonotype was seen repeatedly, ten times or more. This chain joins TRBV6-2 or TRBV6-3 and TRBJ2-7, with D possibly being TRBD1 (5 bases). Looked up from germline, CDR1 is MNHEY and CDR2 is SVGEGT. V lost 7 bases and J 3 bases, leaving 13 bases between the germline ends. The CDR3 extends over 13 amino acids. The CDR3 loop reads CASTWGRNYEQYF. In nucleotides, the CDR3 is TGTGCCAGCACCTGGGGCCGAAACTACGAGCAGTACTTC.

This clonotype has at least ten counts. The rearrangement links TRBV5-5 to TRBJ2-7, with a tentative D call TRBD1 (6 bases). V gave up 0 bases and J gave up 1 base, with 14 bases separating them. Germline loops: CDR1 SGHKS, CDR2 YYEKEE (reference sequence). The CDR3 covers 16 residues. The CDR3, as DNA: TGTGCCAGCAGCTTGGAGGCAGGGGCGAAATCCTACGAGCAGTACTTC. It specifies CASSLEAGAKSYEQYF.

This clonotype was seen a few times. This chain connects TRBV5-1 to TRBJ1-3; D is unresolved. This CDR3 is 17 amino acids long. The germline V and J ends were trimmed by 0 bases and 3 bases, with 16 bases remaining between them. CDR1 is SGHRS and CDR2 is YFSETQ in the germline V gene. The DNA of the CDR3 is TGCGCCAGCAGCTTGGGCGTAACGAGGGTCTATGGAAACACCATATATTTT. Translated, it gives CASSLGVTRVYGNTIYF.

This clonotype came up a few times. V is TRBV20-1 and J is TRBJ2-1; 10 nucleotides line up with TRBD1. The junction had 9 bases not matched to a gene; V was cut back by 0 bases and J by 7 bases. The germline CDR1 and CDR2 sequences are DFQATT and SNEGSKA (reference sequence). The CDR3 runs to 16 residues. CDR3 in DNA: TGCAGTGCTAGAGATTCCGGGACAGGGGCATCTAATGAGCAGTTCTTC. It specifies CSARDSGTGASNEQFF.

There are many counts of this clonotype. The genes are TRBV12-5 and TRBJ2-3; D gene unclear. This CDR3 has 12 amino acids. V was cut by 6 bases and J by 4 bases, with 8 bases left in between. CDR1 and CDR2 (germline): LGHNT, FRNRAP. CDR3 protein: CASGPKPDTQYF. The CDR3, as DNA: TGTGCTAGTGGGCCTAAGCCAGATACGCAGTATTTT.

V and J are TRBV9 and TRBJ2-1; TRBD2 matches at 9 bases. Germline CDR1 reads SGDLS; CDR2 reads YYNGEE. CDR3 length: 18 residues. V lost 0 bases and J lost 7; bases outside the gene matches: 14. CDR3 in amino acids: CASSVGGSGGRGGNEQFF. Written as DNA, the CDR3 is TGTGCCAGCAGCGTAGGGGGTAGCGGGGGTCGAGGGGGGAATGAGCAGTTCTTC.

There are many counts of this clonotype. The chain has TRBV12-3 or TRBV12-4 and TRBJ1-5; tentatively, D is TRBD1 (6 bases). Trimming shortened V by 4 bases and J by 4 bases, and 11 bases separated the two germline ends. The CDR3 runs to 14 residues. CDR3 protein: CASSSGTQNQPQHF. The CDR3 region has the DNA TGTGCCAGCAGTTCCGGGACACAAAATCAGCCCCAGCATTTT.